This T cell receptor (beta chain) was sequenced for a study of technical replicates of blood from several donors. Sequencing was performed with immunoSEQ multiplex PCR; in TCRdb, only in-frame clones are kept and a portion is missing. The repertoire holds 65,000 to 85,000 clones, approximately 97% seen once, with about 0.2% in the top ten. Sequenced sample: T cells isolated from PBMCs. The clonotype originates from a human donor in good health.

CDR3 sequence reads: CASSFLPSGGAQYF. The CDR3 region has the DNA TGTGCCAGCAGCTTTTTACCTTCGGGGGGGGCGCAGTATTTT. The gene calls are TRBV7-9 and TRBJ2-3; 8 positions agree with TRBD2. The junction had 9 bases not matched to a gene; V was cut back by 3 bases and J by 10 bases. Germline V gene lookup returns CDR1 SEHNR and CDR2 FQNEAQ (reference sequence). The CDR3 is 14 amino acids.